This TCR beta chain derives from a study of blood T cell repertoires in COVID-19. Sequencing used immunoSEQ multiplex PCR; TCRdb keeps in-frame clones, though not all of them. Among under 300,000 clones listed, 85% to 90% were seen once. Sequencing input: peripheral blood. This sequence was found in a woman in her 70s with active or convalescent COVID-19.

This CDR3 reads CASSRAGGYSVSTDTQYF. The CDR3 DNA reads as TGTGCCAGCAGTCGAGCGGGGGGGTATTCCGTTAGCACAGATACGCAGTATTTT. V gene TRBV9 combines with J gene TRBJ2-3; 10 bases align to TRBD2. From germline, CDR1 is SGDLS and CDR2 YYNGEE. The CDR3 length is 18 residues. V lost 5 bases and J lost 0; bases outside the gene matches: 12.